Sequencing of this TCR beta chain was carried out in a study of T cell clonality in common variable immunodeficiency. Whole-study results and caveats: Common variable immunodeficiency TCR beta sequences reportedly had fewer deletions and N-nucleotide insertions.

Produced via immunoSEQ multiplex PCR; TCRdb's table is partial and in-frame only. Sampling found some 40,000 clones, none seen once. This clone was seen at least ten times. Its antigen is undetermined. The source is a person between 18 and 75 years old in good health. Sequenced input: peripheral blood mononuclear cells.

The covered CDR3 bases are TGTGCCAGCAGCTCAAGGGCTAGCGGGAGGTCCGAG. Translated, it gives CASSSRASGRSE. The full CDR3 is CASSSRASGRSEQYF. This rearrangement joins TRBV7-9 to TRBJ2-7; 11 positions agree with TRBD2. Read coverage stops 3 residues before the CDR3 terminus; the germline J gene supplies the remainder. The CDR3 is made up of 15 amino acids. J lost 6 bases, V lost 4 bases, and 8 bases had no gene match. The germline gives CDR1 SEHNR, CDR2 FQNEAQ (reference sequence).